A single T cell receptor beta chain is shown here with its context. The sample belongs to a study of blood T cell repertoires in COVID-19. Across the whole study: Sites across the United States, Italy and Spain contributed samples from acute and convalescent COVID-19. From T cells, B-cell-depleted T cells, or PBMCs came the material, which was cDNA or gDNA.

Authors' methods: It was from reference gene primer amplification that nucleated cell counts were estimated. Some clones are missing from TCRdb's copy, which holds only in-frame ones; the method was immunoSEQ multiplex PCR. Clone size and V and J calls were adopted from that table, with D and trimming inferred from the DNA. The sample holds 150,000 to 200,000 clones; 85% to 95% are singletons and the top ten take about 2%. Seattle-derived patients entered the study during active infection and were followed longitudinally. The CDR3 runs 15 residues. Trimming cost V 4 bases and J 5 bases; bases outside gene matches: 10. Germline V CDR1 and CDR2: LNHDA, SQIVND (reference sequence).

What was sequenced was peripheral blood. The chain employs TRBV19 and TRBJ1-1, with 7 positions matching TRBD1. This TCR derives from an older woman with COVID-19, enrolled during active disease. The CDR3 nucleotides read TGTGCCAGTAGTAGAGGAGACAGGGTGTTAACTGAAGCTTTCTTT. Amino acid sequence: CASSRGDRVLTEAFF.